Following are 10 T cell receptor beta chains from one sample sequenced in a study of blood T cell repertoires in COVID-19. The repertoire was sequenced with immunoSEQ multiplex PCR; TCRdb's copy has only in-frame clones and lacks some. The sample holds some 97,000 clones, almost 90% seen once. The sequenced sample was peripheral blood. These receptors all stem from a human donor in a cohort sampled during active COVID-19.

The chain recombines TRBV19 with TRBJ1-4, with D possibly being TRBD1 (5 bases). Germline CDR1 is LNHDA and CDR2 is SQIVND (reference sequence). The ends were cut back, 5 bases at V and 0 bases at J, with 13 bases in the middle. The CDR3 is 16 residues long. In DNA, the CDR3 is TGTGCCAGTAGTCGCGGGGGATCTGCAACTAATGAAAAACTGTTTTTT. Amino acid sequence: CASSRGGSATNEKLFF.

The V and J genes are TRBV7-2 and TRBJ1-6, with 7 nucleotides matching TRBD1. This CDR3 comprises 13 residues. V lost 3 bases to trimming and J lost 8 bases; unmatched junction nucleotides: 1. Germline V CDR1 and CDR2: SGHTA, FQGNSA. CDR3 protein: CASSFTGDSPLHF. DNA of the CDR3: TGTGCCAGCAGCTTCACAGGGGATTCACCCCTCCACTTT. Combining the CDR3 with reference TRBV7-2 and TRBJ1-6 gives the whole variable domain GAGVSQSPSNKVTEKGKDVELRCDPISGHTALYWYRQSLGQGLEFLIYFQGNSAPDKSGLPSDRFSAERTGGSVSTLTIQRTQQEDSAVYLCASSFTGDSPLHFGNGTRLTVT.

This clone occurred a few times. The J gene is TRBJ1-2, the V gene TRBV27; tentative D call: TRBD1 (5 bases). V shed 2 bases and J shed 6 bases, with 7 bases lying between them. The CDR3 length is 12 residues. CDR1 is MNHEY and CDR2 is SMNVEV in the germline V gene (reference sequence). CDR3: CASSLKGNGYTF. As DNA, the CDR3 is TGTGCCAGCAGTTTAAAGGGGAATGGCTACACCTTC.

V and J are TRBV7-8 and TRBJ1-1, with D perhaps TRBD1 (6 bases). The CDR3 extends over 15 amino acids. CDR1 is SGHVS and CDR2 is FQNEAQ in the germline V gene. The V gene lost 1 base and the J gene lost 5 bases, with 14 bases spanning the gap. This chain's CDR3 is CASSLGIQGQTEAFF. For the CDR3, the DNA is TGTGCCAGCAGCTTAGGGATACAGGGTCAGACTGAAGCTTTCTTT.

The gene calls are TRBV11-1 and TRBJ2-7, with D possibly TRBD1 on 5 matching bases. The CDR3 is 15 residues long. Germline assignment: CDR1 SGHAT and CDR2 FQDESV (reference sequence). Trimming pared 1 base from V and 0 bases from J, leaving 10 bases between. The CDR3 here is CASSLEGQGSYEQYF. CDR3 DNA sequence: TGTGCCAGCAGCTTAGAGGGTCAGGGCTCCTACGAGCAGTACTTC.

CDR3 sequence reads: CASSPRQGALRTEAFF. The CDR3 DNA reads TGTGCCAGCAGTCCAAGACAGGGGGCTTTACGTACTGAAGCTTTCTTT. V is TRBV27 and J is TRBJ1-1; 10 bases map to TRBD1. V was pared by 5 bases and J by 5 bases, with 11 bases of the junction left unmatched. The germline gives CDR1 MNHEY, CDR2 SMNVEV (reference sequence). The CDR3 is made up of 16 amino acids.

The V gene is TRBV28, the J gene TRBJ1-1; tentatively, D is TRBD1 (6 bases). This CDR3 comprises 15 residues. The V end was cut by 3 bases, the J end by 4 bases, with 15 bases between. CDR1 and CDR2 from the germline V gene are MDHEN and SYDVKM. The chain's CDR3 is CASSFYRVKSTEAFF. The CDR3 DNA sequence: TGTGCCAGCAGTTTCTACAGGGTGAAGAGCACTGAAGCTTTCTTT. Variable domain in full (rest from reference TRBV28 and TRBJ1-1): DVKVTQSSRYLVKRTGEKVFLECVQDMDHENMFWYRQDPGLGLRLIYFSYDVKMKEKGDIPEGYSVSREKKERFSLILESASTNQTSMYLCASSFYRVKSTEAFFGQGTRLTVV.

In this sample, this clone turned up once. The chain carries TRBV18 and TRBJ2-1, with 10 bases identical to TRBD2. The CDR3 spans 17 residues. The trim removed 3 bases at V and 2 bases at J, leaving 7 bases unmatched. The germline V gene has CDR1 KGHSH and CDR2 LQKENI. The CDR3 here is CASSPLPSGSAYNEQFF. The CDR3 bases are TGTGCCAGCTCACCCCTGCCTAGCGGGAGTGCCTACAATGAGCAGTTCTTC.

This chain uses TRBV11-2 with TRBJ2-1, with 8 bases aligning to TRBD2. V shed 1 base, J shed 8 bases, and the junction held 16 bases outside the gene matches. The germline gives CDR1 SGHAT, CDR2 FQNNGV. This CDR3 has 18 residues. As DNA, the CDR3 is TGTGCCAGCAGCTTAGGTTTGACTTCGAGCGGGAGTTCCGATGAGCAGTTCTTC. Translation gives CASSLGLTSSGSSDEQFF.

This chain links TRBV5-1 with TRBJ1-5; possible D gene TRBD1, 6 bases. The V and J ends lost 4 bases and 6 bases respectively, with 11 bases between them. CDR1 and CDR2 from the germline V gene are SGHRS and YFSETQ. CDR3 size: 13 residues. CDR3 sequence reads: CASSLSTGQPQHF. The CDR3 DNA follows: TGCGCCAGCAGCCTATCGACAGGTCAGCCCCAGCATTTT.